This is a list of T cell receptor beta chains from one sample in a study of cytomegalovirus exposure and HLA in healthy donors. The repertoire was sequenced with immunoSEQ multiplex PCR; TCRdb's copy has only in-frame clones and lacks some. The top ten clones hold about 1.4% of a sample with some 200,000 clones, approximately 83% of them seen once. Material for sequencing was PBMCs. These receptors originate from a girl aged 5 to 17 in good health and CMV-seronegative. CDR3s include the opening cysteine and the closing phenylalanine or tryptophan. The D gene is left open where the match is weak. The listing skips clone size in some rows; elsewhere it reads once, few, many or a size class.

J gene,clone size,V gene,D gene,CDR3 protein,CDR3 DNA
TRBJ2-5,NA,TRBV12-5,TRBD2,CASGSPGLAGGETQYF,TGTGCTAGTGGTTCCCCGGGACTAGCGGGAGGTGAGACCCAGTACTTC
TRBJ1-1,NA,TRBV7-2,TRBD1,CASSAGQVNTEAFF,TGTGCCAGCAGCGCGGGACAGGTTAACACTGAAGCTTTCTTT
TRBJ1-3,NA,TRBV25-1,TRBD1,CASSSITQGQGFRNTIYF,TGTGCCAGCAGTTCAATTACCCAGGGACAGGGATTCAGAAACACCATATATTTT
TRBJ2-7,NA,TRBV28,NA,CASSLGQSYEQYF,TGTGCCAGCAGTTTAGGACAGTCCTACGAGCAGTACTTC
TRBJ2-1,NA,TRBV4-3,TRBD1,CASSQDVQGAIEQFF,TGCGCCAGCAGCCAAGATGTCCAGGGGGCGATTGAGCAGTTCTTC
TRBJ1-4,NA,TRBV15,NA,CATSNGQANEKLFF,TGTGCCACCAGCAACGGTCAGGCTAATGAAAAACTGTTTTTT
TRBJ2-2,NA,TRBV28,TRBD1,CASSRGDRETGELFF,TGTGCCAGCAGCCGAGGGGACAGGGAGACCGGGGAGCTGTTTTTT
TRBJ2-7,NA,TRBV15,NA,CATSRLADIYEQYF,TGTGCCACCAGCAGACTTGCGGACATCTACGAGCAGTACTTC
TRBJ1-2,NA,TRBV27,NA,CATHPGIGYGYTF,TGTGCCACCCACCCAGGGATAGGCTATGGCTACACCTTC
TRBJ2-7,once,TRBV5-1,NA,CASSTETESYEQYF,TGCGCCAGCAGCACCGAGACAGAGTCCTACGAGCAGTACTTC
TRBJ1-1,few,TRBV5-1,NA,CASSSQGYPNTEAFF,TGCGCCAGCAGTTCACAGGGTTATCCGAACACTGAAGCTTTCTTT
TRBJ1-6,NA,TRBV4-2,TRBD1,CASSQEYLRDRGSPLHF,TGTGCCAGCAGCCAAGAGTATCTCCGGGACAGGGGTTCACCCCTCCACTTT
TRBJ1-4,NA,TRBV6-6,TRBD1,CASSGGQGRSGLFF,TGTGCCAGCAGTGGGGGACAGGGAAGGTCCGGGCTGTTTTTT
TRBJ2-3,NA,TRBV16,NA,CASSLDRRGTDTQYF,TGTGCCAGCAGCCTGGACAGGAGGGGCACAGATACGCAGTATTTT
TRBJ2-5,NA,TRBV28,NA,CASSRFRLGETQYF,TGTGCCAGCAGCCGGTTTAGGCTAGGAGAGACCCAGTACTTC
TRBJ1-1,NA,TRBV2,NA,CASSMGRTNTEAFF,TGTGCCAGCAGTATGGGGAGAACAAACACTGAAGCTTTCTTT
TRBJ1-1,once,TRBV28,TRBD1,CASKGQGVGTEAFF,TGTGCCAGCAAGGGACAGGGGGTGGGCACTGAAGCTTTCTTT
TRBJ2-7,NA,TRBV5-1,TRBD2,CASSLGLAGIEQYF,TGCGCCAGCAGCTTGGGACTAGCGGGGATCGAGCAGTACTTC
TRBJ1-1,NA,TRBV11-3,NA,CASSPGLANTEAFF,TGTGCCAGCAGCCCGGGACTTGCGAACACTGAAGCTTTCTTT
TRBJ1-5,few,TRBV4-2,NA,CASSQDLWTDTCHF,TGTGCCAGCAGCCAAGATCTTTGGACAGACACCTGCCATTTT
TRBJ2-1,NA,TRBV5-4,TRBD1,CASQIIDRVNEQFF,TGTGCCAGCCAAATTATCGACAGGGTGAATGAGCAGTTCTTC
TRBJ2-3,NA,TRBV2,TRBD1,CASRPKPGQGFADTQYF,TGTGCCAGCAGACCCAAACCGGGACAGGGGTTCGCAGATACGCAGTATTTT
TRBJ1-6,NA,TRBV7-9,NA,CASSFPGNNSPLHF,TGTGCCAGCAGCTTCCCCGGGAATAATTCACCCCTCCACTTT
TRBJ1-2,NA,TRBV20-1,TRBD1,CSAEGAGGYTF,TGCAGTGCTGAGGGGGCAGGAGGCTACACCTTC
TRBJ1-2,NA,TRBV19,NA,CASSLRGSESYGYTF,TGTGCCAGTAGCTTGAGGGGGAGCGAATCCTATGGCTACACCTTC
TRBJ1-5,NA,TRBV23-1,TRBD1,CASSQPTGGAQPQHF,TGCGCCAGCAGTCAACCGACAGGGGGCGCTCAGCCCCAGCATTTT
TRBJ1-4,NA,TRBV11-2,TRBD1,CASSFGQTGNEKLFF,TGTGCCAGCAGCTTTGGCCAGACAGGGAATGAAAAACTGTTTTTT
TRBJ2-5,NA,TRBV10-3,NA,CAISVRGGETQYF,TGTGCCATCAGTGTAAGGGGTGGAGAGACCCAGTACTTC
TRBJ2-2,NA,TRBV27,TRBD1,CASSYTGGWNTGELFF,TGTGCCAGCAGTTACACAGGGGGATGGAACACCGGGGAGCTGTTTTTT
TRBJ2-7,NA,TRBV5-1,TRBD1,CASSKTTGGYEQYF,TGCGCCAGCAGCAAGACGACAGGGGGATACGAGCAGTACTTC
TRBJ1-3,NA,TRBV5-4,NA,CASSSGTRVSGNTIYF,TGTGCCAGCAGCTCCGGGACACGGGTCTCTGGAAACACCATATATTTT
TRBJ2-1,NA,TRBV5-1,TRBD2,CASSRLAENNEQFF,TGCGCCAGCAGCCGACTAGCGGAAAACAATGAGCAGTTCTTC
TRBJ2-3,few,TRBV5-1,TRBD2,CASSGLAGKPSYTQYF,TGCGCCAGCAGCGGACTAGCGGGAAAACCTTCGTATACGCAGTATTTT
TRBJ2-7,NA,TRBV28,NA,CASSLGQRSYEQYF,TGTGCCAGCAGTTTAGGACAGCGCTCCTACGAGCAGTACTTC
TRBJ1-2,once,TRBV6-5,TRBD1,CATSGQGSFGYTF,TGTGCCACCTCGGGACAGGGCAGCTTCGGCTACACCTTC
TRBJ1-2,NA,TRBV19,NA,CASRAGQGRGYGYTF,TGTGCCAGTAGGGCCGGCCAAGGACGGGGCTATGGCTACACCTTC
TRBJ1-2,NA,TRBV7-8,NA,CASSLEWQGGTNGYTF,TGTGCCAGCAGCTTAGAATGGCAGGGTGGCACGAATGGCTACACCTTC
TRBJ1-4,NA,TRBV5-1,TRBD1,CASGTGVSGEKLFF,TGCGCCAGCGGAACAGGGGTCAGCGGTGAAAAACTGTTTTTT
TRBJ1-1,NA,TRBV6-1,TRBD1,CASSGSGQRGYFF,TGTGCCAGCAGCGGATCGGGACAGCGGGGGTATTTCTTT
TRBJ1-5,once,TRBV7-9,TRBD1,CASSSGQGNRQPQHF,TGTGCCAGCAGCTCGGGACAGGGGAATCGTCAGCCCCAGCATTTT
TRBJ2-1,NA,TRBV19,TRBD2,CASTTSGVSYNEQFF,TGTGCCAGCACGACTAGCGGGGTATCCTACAATGAGCAGTTCTTC
TRBJ1-2,NA,TRBV19,NA,CASSIGPANIDYTF,TGTGCCAGTAGTATAGGTCCAGCGAACATTGATTACACCTTC
TRBJ1-2,NA,TRBV30,NA,CAWSGGKDGYTF,TGTGCCTGGAGCGGGGGAAAGGATGGCTACACCTTC
TRBJ1-1,NA,TRBV7-8,TRBD1,CASSLAGQGNTEAFF,TGTGCCAGCAGCCTAGCCGGACAGGGGAACACTGAAGCTTTCTTT
TRBJ2-5,NA,TRBV18,NA,CASSPLSRGQETQYF,TGTGCCAGCTCACCATTGAGCAGGGGCCAAGAGACCCAGTACTTC
TRBJ1-1,NA,TRBV30,TRBD1,CAWSSMGTGWNTEAFF,TGTGCCTGGAGCTCTATGGGGACAGGGTGGAACACTGAAGCTTTCTTT
TRBJ2-1,few,TRBV5-4,NA,CASSPLPGSPNEQFF,TGTGCCAGCAGCCCCCTACCGGGGTCCCCCAATGAGCAGTTCTTC
TRBJ2-1,few,TRBV5-6,TRBD1,CASSSGTGLSNNEQFF,TGTGCCAGCAGTTCTGGGACAGGGCTCTCCAACAATGAGCAGTTCTTC
TRBJ2-1,NA,TRBV7-3,TRBD2,CASSPGGSSYNEQFF,TGTGCCAGCAGCCCCGGGGGGAGCTCCTACAATGAGCAGTTCTTC
TRBJ2-6,NA,TRBV4-1,NA,CASSQDWSSGANVLTF,TGCGCCAGCAGCCAAGATTGGAGCTCTGGGGCCAACGTCCTGACTTTC
TRBJ1-2,NA,TRBV20-1,NA,CSAPRGRGYTF,TGCAGTGCCCCCCGAGGGCGAGGCTACACCTTC
TRBJ2-1,NA,TRBV6-6,NA,CASSPTGGDEQFF,TGTGCCAGCAGCCCAACCGGAGGGGATGAGCAGTTCTTC
TRBJ2-5,NA,TRBV5-1,TRBD1,CASSFEQGARETQYF,TGCGCCAGCAGCTTTGAACAGGGGGCGAGGGAGACCCAGTACTTC
TRBJ2-1,once,TRBV9,TRBD2,CASSVTTGGYNEQFF,TGTGCCAGCAGCGTAACGACGGGAGGATACAATGAGCAGTTCTTC
TRBJ1-5,few,TRBV18,TRBD1,CASSPRWGQGLRPQHF,TGTGCCAGCTCACCACGGTGGGGACAGGGGCTCCGGCCCCAGCATTTT
TRBJ1-1,NA,TRBV29-1,TRBD1,CSASGQMNTEAFF,TGCAGCGCCTCGGGACAGATGAACACTGAAGCTTTCTTT
TRBJ2-5,NA,TRBV6-1,NA,CASSRETQYF,TGTGCCAGCAGTCGAGAGACCCAGTACTTC
TRBJ1-4,NA,TRBV12-5,NA,CASGLVKSGRRKKLFF,TGTGCTAGTGGTTTGGTTAAGTCAGGGCGGAGAAAAAAACTGTTTTTT